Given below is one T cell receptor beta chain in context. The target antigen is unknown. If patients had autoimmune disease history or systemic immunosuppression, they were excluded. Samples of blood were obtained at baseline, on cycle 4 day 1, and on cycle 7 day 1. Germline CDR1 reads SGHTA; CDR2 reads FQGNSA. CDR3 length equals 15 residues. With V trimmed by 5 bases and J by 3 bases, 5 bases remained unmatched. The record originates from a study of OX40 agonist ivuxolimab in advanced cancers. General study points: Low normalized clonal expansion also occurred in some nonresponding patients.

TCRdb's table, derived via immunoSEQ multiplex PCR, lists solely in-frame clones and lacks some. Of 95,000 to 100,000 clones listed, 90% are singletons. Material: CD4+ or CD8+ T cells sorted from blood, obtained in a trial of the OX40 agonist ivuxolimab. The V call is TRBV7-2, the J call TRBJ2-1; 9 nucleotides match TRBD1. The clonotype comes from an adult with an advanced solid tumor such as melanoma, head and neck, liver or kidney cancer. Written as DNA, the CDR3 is TGTGCCAGCAGCCCGGACAGGGGAAACTACAATGAGCAGTTCTTC. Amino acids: CASSPDRGNYNEQFF.